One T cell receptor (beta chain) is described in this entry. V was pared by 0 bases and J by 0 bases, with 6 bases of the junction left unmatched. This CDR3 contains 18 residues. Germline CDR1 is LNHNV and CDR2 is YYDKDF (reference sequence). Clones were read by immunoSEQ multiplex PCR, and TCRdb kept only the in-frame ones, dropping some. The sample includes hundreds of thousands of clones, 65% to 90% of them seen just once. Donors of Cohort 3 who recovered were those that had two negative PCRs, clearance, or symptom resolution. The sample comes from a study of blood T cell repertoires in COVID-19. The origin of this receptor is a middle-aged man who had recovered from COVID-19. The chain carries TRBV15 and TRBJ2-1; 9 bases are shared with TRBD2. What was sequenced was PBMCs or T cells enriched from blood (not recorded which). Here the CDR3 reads CATSRDPSGASSYNEQFF. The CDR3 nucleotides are TGTGCCACCAGCAGAGATCCTAGCGGGGCGAGCTCCTACAATGAGCAGTTCTTC.